This T cell receptor (beta chain) was recorded in a study of vaccination effects on CD4 cells after COVID-19. Study-wide points: Within healthy vaccinees, only 1 of 255 vaccine-induced clones displayed cross-reactivity with common cold coronaviruses.

This CDR3 is built from 15 residues. TCRdb keeps only in-frame clones here, not all; method: immunoSEQ multiplex PCR. The table has just under 60,000 clones, roughly 78% seen once. ViraFEST expansion of antigen-specific CD4+ T cells with viral peptide pools preceded sequencing. Investigators separated out CD4+ T cells once 10 days of culture had passed. The participants, recipients of two vaccine doses, got either BNT162b2 or mRNA-1273. Each well held 1.5 million to 2.5 million PBMC cultured with around 9.7 ug/ml peptides and around 11 IU/ml IL-2. With regard to this clone: Antigen: not known.

The source was CD4+ T cells from PBMCs cultured with HCoV-OC43 spike peptides, collected after COVID-19 vaccination. Sample subset: HCoV-OC43 spike overlapping peptide pool stimulation. The rearrangement uses TRBV21-1 and TRBJ1-5; TRBD1, as called in the table, went unchecked against the DNA. TRBV21-1 is annotated as a pseudogene. The TCR sequence derives from a human donor who received a COVID-19 vaccine. CDR3 sequence reads: CASSCRDRGCQPQHF. In DNA form, the CDR3 reads TGTGCCAGCAGCTGCCGGGACAGGGGGTGTCAGCCCCAGCATTTT.